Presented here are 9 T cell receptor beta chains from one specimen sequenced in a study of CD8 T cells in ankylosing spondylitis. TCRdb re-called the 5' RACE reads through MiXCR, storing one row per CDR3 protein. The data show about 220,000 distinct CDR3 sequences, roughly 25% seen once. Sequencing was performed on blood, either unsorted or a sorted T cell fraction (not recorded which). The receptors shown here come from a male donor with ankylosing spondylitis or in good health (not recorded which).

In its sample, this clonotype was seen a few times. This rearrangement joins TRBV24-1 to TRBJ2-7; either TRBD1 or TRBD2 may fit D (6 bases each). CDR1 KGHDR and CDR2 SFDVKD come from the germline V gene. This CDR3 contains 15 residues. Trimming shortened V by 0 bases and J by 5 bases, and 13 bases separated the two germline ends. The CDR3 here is CATSDLPPGGNEQYF. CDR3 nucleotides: TGTGCCACCAGTGATTTGCCCCCCGGGGGCAACGAGCAGTACTTC.

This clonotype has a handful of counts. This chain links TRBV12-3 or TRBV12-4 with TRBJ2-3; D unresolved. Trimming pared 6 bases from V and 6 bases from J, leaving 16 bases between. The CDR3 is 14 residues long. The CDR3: CASSLGRLLDTQYF. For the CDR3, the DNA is TGTGCCAGCAGCCTAGGCAGACTCTTGGATACGCAGTATTTT.

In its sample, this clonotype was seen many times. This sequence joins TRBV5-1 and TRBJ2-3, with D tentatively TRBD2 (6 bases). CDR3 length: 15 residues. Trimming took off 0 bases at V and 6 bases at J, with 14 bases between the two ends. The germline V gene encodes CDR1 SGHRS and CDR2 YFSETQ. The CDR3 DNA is TGCGCCAGCAGCTTGGGTACTAGCTTCTCGGATACGCAGTATTTT. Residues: CASSLGTSFSDTQYF.

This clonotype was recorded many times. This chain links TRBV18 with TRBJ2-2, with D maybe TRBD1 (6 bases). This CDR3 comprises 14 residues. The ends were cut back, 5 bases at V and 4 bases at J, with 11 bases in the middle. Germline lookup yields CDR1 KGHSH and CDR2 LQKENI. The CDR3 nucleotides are TGTGCCAGCTCAGGAGGACAGATCACCGGGGAGCTGTTTTTT. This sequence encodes CASSGGQITGELFF.

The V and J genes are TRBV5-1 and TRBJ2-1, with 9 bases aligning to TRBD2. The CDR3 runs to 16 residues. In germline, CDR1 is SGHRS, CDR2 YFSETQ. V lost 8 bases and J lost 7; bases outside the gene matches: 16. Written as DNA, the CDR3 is TGCGCCAGTACTACGACTAGCGGTAAACATAGGAATGAGCAGTTCTTC. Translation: CASTTTSGKHRNEQFF.

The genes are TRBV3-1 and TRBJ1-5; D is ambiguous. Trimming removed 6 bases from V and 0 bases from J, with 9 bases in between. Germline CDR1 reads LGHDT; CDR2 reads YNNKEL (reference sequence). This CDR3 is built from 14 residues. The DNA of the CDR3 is TGTGCCAGCAGTCACCGGAGTAGCAATCAGCCCCAGCATTTT. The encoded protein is CASSHRSSNQPQHF.

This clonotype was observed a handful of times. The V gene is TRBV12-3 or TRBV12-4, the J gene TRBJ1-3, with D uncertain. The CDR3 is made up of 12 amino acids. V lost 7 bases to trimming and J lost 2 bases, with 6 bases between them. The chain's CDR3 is CASKGTGNTIYF. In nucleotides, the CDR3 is TGTGCCAGCAAAGGGACTGGAAACACCATATATTTT.

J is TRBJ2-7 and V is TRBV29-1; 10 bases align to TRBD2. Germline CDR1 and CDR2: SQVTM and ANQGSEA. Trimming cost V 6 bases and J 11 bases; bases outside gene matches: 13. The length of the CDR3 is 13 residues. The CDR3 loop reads CSVRTSSGSLEYF. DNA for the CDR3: TGCAGCGTCAGAACGTCTAGCGGGAGTCTCGAGTACTTC.

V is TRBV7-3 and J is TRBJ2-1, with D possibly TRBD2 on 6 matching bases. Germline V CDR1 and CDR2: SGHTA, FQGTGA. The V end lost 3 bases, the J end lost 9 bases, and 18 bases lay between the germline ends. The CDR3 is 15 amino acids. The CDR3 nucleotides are TGTGCCAGCAGCTTTGACCTAGCGTCTTTCGGTGAGCAGTTCTTC. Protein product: CASSFDLASFGEQFF.